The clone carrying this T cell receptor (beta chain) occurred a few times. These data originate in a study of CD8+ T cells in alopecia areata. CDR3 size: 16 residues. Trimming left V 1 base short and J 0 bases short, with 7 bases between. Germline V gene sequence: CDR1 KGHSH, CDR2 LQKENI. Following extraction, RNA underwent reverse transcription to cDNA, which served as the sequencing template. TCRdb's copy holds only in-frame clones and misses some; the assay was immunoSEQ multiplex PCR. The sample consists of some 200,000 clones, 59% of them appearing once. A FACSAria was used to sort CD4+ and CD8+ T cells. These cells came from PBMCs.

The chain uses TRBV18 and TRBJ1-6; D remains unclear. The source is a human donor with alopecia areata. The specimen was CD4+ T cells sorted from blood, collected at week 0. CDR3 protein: CASSPQQTSYNSPLHF. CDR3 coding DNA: TGTGCCAGCTCACCACAACAGACCTCCTATAATTCACCCCTCCACTTT.